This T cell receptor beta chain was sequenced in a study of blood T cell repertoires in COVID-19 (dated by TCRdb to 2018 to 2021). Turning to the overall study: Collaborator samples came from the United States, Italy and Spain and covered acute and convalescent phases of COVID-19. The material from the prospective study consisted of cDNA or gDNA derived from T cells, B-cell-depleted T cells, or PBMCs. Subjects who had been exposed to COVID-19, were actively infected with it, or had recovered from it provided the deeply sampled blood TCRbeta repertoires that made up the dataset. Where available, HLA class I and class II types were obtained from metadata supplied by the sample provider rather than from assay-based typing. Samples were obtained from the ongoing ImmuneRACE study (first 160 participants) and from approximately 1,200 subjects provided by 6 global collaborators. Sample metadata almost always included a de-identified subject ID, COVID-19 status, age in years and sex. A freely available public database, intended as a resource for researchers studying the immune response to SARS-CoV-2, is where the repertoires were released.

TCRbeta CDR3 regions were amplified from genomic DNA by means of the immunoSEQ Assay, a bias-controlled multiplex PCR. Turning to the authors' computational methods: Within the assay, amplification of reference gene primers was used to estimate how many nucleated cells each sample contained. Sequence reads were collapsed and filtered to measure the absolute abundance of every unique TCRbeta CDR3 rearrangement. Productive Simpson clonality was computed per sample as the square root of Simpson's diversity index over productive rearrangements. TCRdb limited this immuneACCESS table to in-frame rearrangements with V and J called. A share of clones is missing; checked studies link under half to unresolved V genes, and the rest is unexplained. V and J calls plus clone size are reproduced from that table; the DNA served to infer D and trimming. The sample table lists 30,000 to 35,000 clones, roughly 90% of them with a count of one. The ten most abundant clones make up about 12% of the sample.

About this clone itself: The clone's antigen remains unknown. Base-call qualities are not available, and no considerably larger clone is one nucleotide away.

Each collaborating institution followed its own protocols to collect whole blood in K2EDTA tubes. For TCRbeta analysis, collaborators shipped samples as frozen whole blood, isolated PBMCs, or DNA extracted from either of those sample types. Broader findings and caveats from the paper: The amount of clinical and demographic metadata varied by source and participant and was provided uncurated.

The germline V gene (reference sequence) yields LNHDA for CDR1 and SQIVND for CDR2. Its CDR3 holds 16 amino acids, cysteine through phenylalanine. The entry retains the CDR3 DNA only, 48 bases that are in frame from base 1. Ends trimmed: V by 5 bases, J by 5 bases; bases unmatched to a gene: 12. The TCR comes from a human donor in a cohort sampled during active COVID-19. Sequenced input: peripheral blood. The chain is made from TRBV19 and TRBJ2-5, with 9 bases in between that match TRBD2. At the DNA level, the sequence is TGTGCCAGTAGTTACAGGTCGGCGGGAGGGAGGGAGACCCAGTACTTC. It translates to CASSYRSAGGRETQYF.